This is a list of T cell receptor beta chains from one sample in a study of lymphopenia after photon versus proton radiotherapy. The repertoire was sequenced with immunoSEQ multiplex PCR; TCRdb's copy has only in-frame clones and lacks some. The table lists 50,000 or so clones, 92% of them singletons. This specimen was peripheral blood, taken from a patient treated with photon-based radiotherapy. Source of these receptors: a woman between 35 and 50 years old with cholangiocarcinoma. Both conserved end residues are part of each CDR3. A D gene is named only where the DNA matches it firmly. Clone size is given for some rows only: seen once, a few or many times, or a class if the clone is expanded.

size	length	D	V	J	CDR3	DNA
-	15	-	TRBV7-2	TRBJ2-1	CASSLSSSSYNEQFF	TGTGCCAGCAGCTTATCATCCAGCTCCTACAATGAGCAGTTCTTC
-	14	-	TRBV2	TRBJ2-7	CASSEFVSSYEQYF	TGTGCCAGCAGTGAGTTTGTAAGCTCCTACGAGCAGTACTTC
-	13	-	TRBV7-9	TRBJ1-2	CASSPGQFYGYTF	TGTGCCAGCAGCCCCGGGCAGTTCTATGGCTACACCTTC
-	11	-	TRBV13	TRBJ2-7	CASSLTGEQYF	TGTGCCAGCAGCTTAACTGGCGAGCAGTACTTC
-	14	-	TRBV28	TRBJ1-1	CASSWGTLNTEAFF	TGTGCCAGCAGTTGGGGGACACTGAACACTGAAGCTTTCTTT
-	13	-	TRBV7-3	TRBJ2-1	CASSNSSYNEQFF	TGTGCCAGCAGCAATAGTAGTTACAATGAGCAGTTCTTC
-	16	TRBD1	TRBV5-5	TRBJ2-5	CASSPGGIPGRETQYF	TGTGCCAGCAGCCCAGGGGGCATCCCTGGTAGGGAGACCCAGTACTTC
-	18	-	TRBV5-1	TRBJ2-6	CASSPQTGLSSGANVLTF	TGCGCCAGCAGCCCCCAGACGGGCTTGAGTTCTGGGGCCAACGTCCTGACTTTC
-	13	TRBD1	TRBV29-1	TRBJ2-7	CSVTGQGATEQYF	TGCAGCGTTACCGGACAGGGAGCGACAGAGCAGTACTTC
-	17	TRBD1	TRBV29-1	TRBJ2-1	CSVEGQTGEVSYNEQFF	TGCAGCGTTGAGGGTCAGACAGGGGAGGTCTCCTACAATGAGCAGTTCTTC
-	13	-	TRBV9	TRBJ1-4	CASSVGANEKLFF	TGTGCCAGCAGCGTAGGGGCCAATGAAAAACTGTTTTTT
-	17	-	TRBV27	TRBJ2-7	CASSLLGLGGPVGEQYF	TGTGCCAGCAGTTTATTGGGGTTGGGGGGACCCGTAGGAGAGCAGTACTTC
-	13	-	TRBV19	TRBJ1-1	CASSILGNTEAFF	TGTGCCAGTAGTATCTTGGGGAACACTGAAGCTTTCTTT
-	16	TRBD2	TRBV7-6	TRBJ2-2	CASSLGSGTSMGELFF	TGTGCCAGCAGCTTAGGGTCCGGGACTAGCATGGGGGAGCTGTTTTTT
once	15	TRBD1	TRBV7-9	TRBJ2-1	CASSLETGRENEQFF	TGTGCCAGCAGCTTAGAGACAGGGCGAGAGAATGAGCAGTTCTTC
-	12	-	TRBV30	TRBJ1-1	CALYGGITEAFF	TGTGCCCTGTATGGGGGGATTACTGAAGCTTTCTTT
-	15	TRBD2	TRBV6-1	TRBJ2-7	CASSETSGSAYEQYF	TGTGCCAGCAGTGAAACTAGCGGGAGTGCCTACGAGCAGTACTTC
medium-sized	15	-	TRBV28	TRBJ1-3	CASSLIKEVGNTIYF	TGTGCCAGCAGTTTGATTAAGGAGGTCGGAAACACCATATATTTT
few	12	TRBD2	TRBV10-3	TRBJ2-7	CAVAGRADEQYF	TGTGCCGTCGCAGGGAGGGCCGACGAGCAGTACTTC
-	17	-	TRBV27	TRBJ2-7	CASSLDSLQGPVNEQYF	TGTGCCAGCAGTTTGGATTCCCTACAGGGACCAGTTAATGAGCAGTACTTC
-	15	-	TRBV5-1	TRBJ2-1	CASEYGGLSYNEQFF	TGCGCCAGCGAATACGGGGGCCTCTCCTACAATGAGCAGTTCTTC
-	18	-	TRBV23-1	TRBJ2-7	CASSQSGGGRSTSYEQYF	TGCGCCAGCAGTCAATCGGGAGGGGGGCGCTCTACCTCCTACGAGCAGTACTTC
-	17	-	TRBV2	TRBJ2-7	CASSEGVFDGYTYEQYF	TGTGCCAGCAGTGAAGGAGTTTTCGACGGGTATACCTACGAGCAGTACTTC
-	12	-	TRBV30	TRBJ1-5	CAWGGFHQPQHF	TGTGCCTGGGGTGGATTCCATCAGCCCCAGCATTTT
-	14	TRBD2	TRBV6-5	TRBJ2-1	CASGSGRAFNEQFF	TGTGCCAGCGGTAGCGGGAGGGCCTTCAATGAGCAGTTCTTC
-	16	TRBD1	TRBV5-1	TRBJ1-2	CASSLDGRQGDYGYTF	TGCGCCAGCAGCTTGGACGGCAGACAGGGAGACTATGGCTACACCTTC
once	16	-	TRBV4-1	TRBJ2-3	CASSLERTPSTDTQYF	TGCGCCAGCAGCCTAGAGCGCACTCCTAGCACAGATACGCAGTATTTT
-	14	-	TRBV28	TRBJ1-2	CASSSPAGEYGYTF	TGTGCCAGCAGTTCTCCCGCAGGGGAGTATGGCTACACCTTC
-	13	-	TRBV5-1	TRBJ1-2	CASSLRDLDGYTF	TGCGCCAGCAGCCTGAGGGATTTGGATGGCTACACCTTC
-	14	-	TRBV6-5	TRBJ1-6	CASNPGTSGSPLHF	TGTGCCAGCAACCCCGGAACCAGCGGTTCACCCCTCCACTTT
-	15	-	TRBV5-4	TRBJ2-5	CASSLETDRIETQYF	TGTGCCAGCAGCCTCGAGACCGACAGGATAGAGACCCAGTACTTC
-	13	-	TRBV5-1	TRBJ2-2	CASSLDVPGELFF	TGCGCCAGCAGCTTAGATGTCCCCGGGGAGCTGTTTTTT
-	18	TRBD2	TRBV5-1	TRBJ2-1	CASSFSRQRGSSYNEQFF	TGCGCCAGCAGCTTCAGCCGCCAGCGGGGGAGCTCCTACAATGAGCAGTTCTTC
-	14	TRBD1	TRBV30	TRBJ2-1	CAWQQGGPYNEQFF	TGTGCCTGGCAACAGGGGGGACCCTACAATGAGCAGTTCTTC
few	15	TRBD2	TRBV7-2	TRBJ2-2	CASSHGDYHTGELFF	TGTGCCAGCAGCCATGGGGACTATCACACCGGGGAGCTGTTTTTT
-	14	-	TRBV19	TRBJ2-4	CASSFSGAKNIQYF	TGTGCCAGTAGTTTCAGCGGAGCCAAAAACATTCAGTACTTC
-	16	-	TRBV27	TRBJ1-5	CASRLIRGGGNQPQHF	TGTGCCAGCAGGTTAATCCGAGGGGGGGGCAATCAGCCCCAGCATTTT
-	16	TRBD2	TRBV15	TRBJ2-1	CATSRARGDPWNEQFF	TGTGCCACCAGCAGAGCTCGGGGGGATCCATGGAATGAGCAGTTCTTC
once	16	-	TRBV7-2	TRBJ1-1	CASSPPGRVRGTEAFF	TGTGCCAGCAGCCCGCCTGGGAGGGTTAGGGGCACTGAAGCTTTCTTT
-	15	-	TRBV12-5	TRBJ1-1	CASGLVDGGNTEAFF	TGTGCTAGTGGTTTGGTAGATGGGGGAAACACTGAAGCTTTCTTT
-	12	-	TRBV4-1	TRBJ2-3	CASSRGDRQQYF	TGCGCCAGCAGCCGAGGAGACAGGCAGCAGTATTTT
-	15	-	TRBV5-1	TRBJ2-7	CASSLSGLGSYEQYF	TGCGCCAGCAGCTTGTCCGGTTTGGGATCCTACGAGCAGTACTTC
-	11	TRBD1	TRBV29-1	TRBJ2-2	CSGTGDGELFF	TGCAGCGGTACAGGGGACGGGGAGCTGTTTTTT
medium-sized	17	-	TRBV4-3	TRBJ1-1	CASSQLLPRGGNTEAFF	TGCGCCAGCAGCCAACTCCTACCCAGAGGGGGAAACACTGAAGCTTTCTTT
-	17	-	TRBV28	TRBJ2-7	CASSLTGPGPSSYEQYF	TGTGCCAGCAGTTTAACCGGGCCCGGACCCAGCTCCTACGAGCAGTACTTC
-	13	-	TRBV19	TRBJ1-1	CATSNRLNTEAFF	TGTGCCACCTCGAACAGGCTTAACACTGAAGCTTTCTTT
-	14	TRBD1	TRBV29-1	TRBJ1-2	CSVAQQGPGDGYTF	TGCAGCGTTGCCCAACAGGGGCCCGGTGATGGCTACACCTTC